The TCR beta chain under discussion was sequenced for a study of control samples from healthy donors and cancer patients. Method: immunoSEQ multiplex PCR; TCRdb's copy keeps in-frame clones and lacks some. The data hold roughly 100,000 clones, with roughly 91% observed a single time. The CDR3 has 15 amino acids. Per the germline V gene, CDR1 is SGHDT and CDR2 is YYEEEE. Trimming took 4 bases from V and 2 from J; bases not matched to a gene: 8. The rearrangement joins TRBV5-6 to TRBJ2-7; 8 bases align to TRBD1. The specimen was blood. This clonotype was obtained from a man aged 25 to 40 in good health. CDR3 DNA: TGTGCCAGCAGCACCGACTCCAGGGGGCCCTACGAGCAGTACTTC. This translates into CASSTDSRGPYEQYF.